This T cell receptor (beta chain) emerged from a study of shared T cell receptors in the human thymus. Per germline, CDR1 SGHKS and CDR2 YYEKEE (reference sequence). The CDR3 has 15 amino acids. The ends were cut back, 0 bases at V and 0 bases at J, with 10 bases in the middle. Assay: immunoSEQ multiplex PCR; the TCRdb copy retains only in-frame clones and omits some. Of hundreds of thousands of clones detected, around 87% appear once; the ten largest clones hold roughly 0.0089%. This clone was counted between two and nine times. Separately, the same data were catalogued under a study of human thymus T cells. From that report: Thymus tissue for the work was resected from patients undergoing corrective heart surgery.

The V and J genes are TRBV5-5 and TRBJ2-7, with D perhaps matching TRBD1 (6 bases). Material for sequencing was thymocytes. The receptor's source is a boy in the first two years of life with a congenital heart defect. CDR3 amino acids: CASSLVAGASYEQYF. CDR3 DNA: TGTGCCAGCAGCTTGGTGGCAGGGGCCTCCTACGAGCAGTACTTC.